The 17 T cell receptor beta chains listed next were all sequenced from one sample in a study of CD8 T cells in ankylosing spondylitis. MiXCR, run by TCRdb on the 5' RACE reads, gives a single entry per CDR3 protein. The data hold under 200,000 distinct CDR3 sequences, with approximately 10% observed a single time. Sequencing was done on a sample of blood, either unsorted or a sorted T cell fraction (not recorded which). The receptors here all came from a male donor with ankylosing spondylitis or in good health (not recorded which).

The chain employs TRBV20-1 and TRBJ2-7; 7 nucleotides line up with TRBD1. Trimming cost V 3 bases and J 2 bases; bases outside gene matches: 10. The CDR3 consists of 15 residues. From germline, CDR1 is DFQATT and CDR2 SNEGSKA (reference sequence). CDR3 protein: CSASNPDRDPYEQYF. CDR3 nucleotides: TGCAGTGCTAGCAATCCAGACAGGGACCCCTACGAGCAGTACTTC.

The chain has TRBV16 and TRBJ2-7; TRBD1 matches at 7 bases. Trimming at V came to 2 bases and at J to 3 bases, leaving 10 bases not matched to a gene. Germline CDR1 KGHSY, CDR2 FQNENV. The CDR3 has 16 amino acids. CDR3 sequence reads: CASSQTLPGQSYEQYF. CDR3 DNA: TGTGCCAGCAGCCAAACCTTACCGGGACAGAGCTACGAGCAGTACTTC. The full variable domain, rest sourced from reference TRBV16 and TRBJ2-7, is GEEVAQTPKHLVRGEGQKAKLYCAPIKGHSYVFWYQQVLKNEFKFLISFQNENVFDETGMPKERFSAKCLPNSPCSLEIQATKLEDSAVYFCASSQTLPGQSYEQYFGPGTRLTVT.

This clonotype was picked up many times. The chain employs TRBV24-1 and TRBJ2-2; possibly TRBD1 for D (6 bases). Germline lookup yields CDR1 KGHDR and CDR2 SFDVKD. CDR3 length equals 17 residues. Between the trimmed V and J ends, which lost 7 bases and 5 bases, there was a span of 22 bases. This CDR3 reads CATSPSTGFGRTGELFF. CDR3 in DNA: TGTGCCACCAGCCCTTCAACAGGGTTCGGAAGAACCGGGGAGCTGTTTTTT.

Note on this clonotype: A much larger clone is a single base away; this may be a read error. This chain joins TRBV5-1 and TRBJ2-5; tentatively, D is TRBD2 (5 bases). The CDR3 totals 15 residues. In germline, CDR1 is SGHRS, CDR2 YFSETQ. As DNA, the CDR3 is TGCGCCAGCAGCTTGGAACCTAGCCTACAAGAGGCCCAGTACTTC. This encodes CASSLEPSLQEAQYF.

In DNA, the CDR3 is TGTGCCAGCAGGGGGACCCCCGGGGAGCTGTTTTTT. Translation gives CASRGTPGELFF. The rearrangement joins TRBV12-3 or TRBV12-4 to TRBJ2-2; TRBD1 or TRBD2 may be the D gene (5 bases each). This CDR3 is built from 12 residues. V dropped 6 bases and J dropped 6 bases, with 8 bases sitting between them.

The table lists this clonotype with a few counts. Germline and junction disagree at one end, which may indicate a read error. The V and J genes are TRBV7-7 and TRBJ2-1; D unresolved. Germline V lookup: CDR1 SSHAT, CDR2 FNYEAQ (reference sequence). CDR3 length: 15 residues. The CDR3 sequence: CASSPQLTYYDEQFF. Here the CDR3 DNA reads TGTGCCAGCAGCCCTCAACTGACATACTACGATGAGCAGTTCTTC.

V is TRBV7-2 and J is TRBJ2-5; 7 bases are a match to TRBD2. Trimming took 2 bases from V and 1 from J; bases not matched to a gene: 1. This CDR3 spans 14 amino acids. Germline assignment: CDR1 SGHTA and CDR2 FQGNSA. The chain's CDR3 is CASSLLAVQETQYF. The CDR3 DNA follows: TGTGCCAGCAGCTTACTAGCGGTCCAAGAGACCCAGTACTTC.

The chain combines TRBV5-1 with TRBJ2-2; TRBD1 aligns across 10 bases. The CDR3 spans 14 residues. Germline CDR1 and CDR2: SGHRS and YFSETQ. J lost 6 bases, V lost 4 bases, and 3 bases had no gene match. The CDR3 sequence: CASSRDRGAGELFF. The CDR3 DNA reads as TGCGCCAGCAGCCGGGACAGGGGCGCCGGGGAGCTGTTTTTT.

This clonotype was seen more than once but under ten times. The chain is built from TRBV11-2 and TRBJ2-3; 8 nucleotides match TRBD2. This CDR3 region has 18 residues. Trimming took 1 base from V and 2 from J; bases not matched to a gene: 11. Germline CDR1 SGHAT, CDR2 FQNNGV. The CDR3 DNA follows: TGTGCCAGCAGCTTAGGCCTGCTAGCGGGCCAGCCCACAGATACGCAGTATTTT. Amino acids: CASSLGLLAGQPTDTQYF. Full variable domain (rest looked up from reference TRBV11-2 and TRBJ2-3): EAGVAQSPRYKIIEKRQSVAFWCNPISGHATLYWYQQILGQGPKLLIQFQNNGVVDDSQLPKDRFSAERLKGVDSTLKIQPAKLEDSAVYLCASSLGLLAGQPTDTQYFGPGTRLTVL.

The sample holds many counts of this clonotype. The chain is built from TRBV4-2 and TRBJ1-5; 8 bases align to TRBD1. Looked up from germline, CDR1 is LGHNA and CDR2 is YNFKEQ. The CDR3 has 16 amino acids. Trimming cost V 0 bases and J 1 base; bases outside gene matches: 2. The CDR3 here is CASSQEDRVSNQPQHF. DNA of the CDR3: TGTGCCAGCAGCCAAGAGGACAGGGTAAGCAATCAGCCCCAGCATTTT.

This clonotype occurred many times. V is TRBV20-1 and J is TRBJ2-1, with 10 bases fitting TRBD2. Germline values: CDR1 DFQATT, CDR2 SNEGSKA (reference sequence). CDR3 size: 14 residues. CDR3: CAYSPPSGSHEQFF. CDR3 DNA: TGCGCCTACTCTCCTCCTAGCGGGAGCCATGAGCAGTTCTTC.

The chain carries TRBV12-3 or TRBV12-4 and TRBJ2-7, with a possible D match to TRBD1 (6 bases). This CDR3 has 15 residues. Trimming removed 6 bases at V and 0 bases at J, with 15 bases between. CDR3 in amino acids: CASSTWDTFSYEQYF. CDR3 sequence (DNA): TGTGCCAGCAGCACTTGGGACACCTTCTCCTACGAGCAGTACTTC.

A single count supports this clonotype. J is TRBJ2-5 and V is TRBV19; weak D call: TRBD2 (5 bases). V was clipped by 2 bases and J by 1 base, with 14 bases between them. CDR1 and CDR2 from the germline V gene are LNHDA and SQIVND (reference sequence). This CDR3 has 16 amino acids. The DNA for the CDR3 is TGTGCCAGTAGTATAACCCCGCAGGCGGGCCAAGAGACCCAGTACTTC. Translating it yields CASSITPQAGQETQYF.

This clonotype was recorded at least ten times. The V and J genes are TRBV4-3 and TRBJ1-5; weak D call: TRBD1 (5 bases). The CDR3 is 13 amino acids. Germline V gives CDR1 LGHNA, CDR2 YSLEER. V was clipped by 5 bases and J by 7 bases, with 12 bases between them. The chain's CDR3 is CASSGGRGQPQHF. Written as DNA, the CDR3 is TGCGCCAGCAGCGGCGGGAGGGGACAGCCCCAGCATTTT.

This clonotype was seen a few times. The chain is built from TRBV5-1 and TRBJ2-5; perhaps D is TRBD1 or TRBD2 (6 bases each). There are 16 residues in the CDR3. CDR1 SGHRS and CDR2 YFSETQ come from the germline V gene. Trimming removed 1 base from V and 4 bases from J, with 17 bases in between. In nucleotides, the CDR3 is TGCGCCAGCAGCTTGAATGGGGGCGGGATCCCAGAGACCCAGTACTTC. It specifies CASSLNGGGIPETQYF.

This clonotype was found many times. V gene TRBV12-3 or TRBV12-4 combines with J gene TRBJ2-7; maybe TRBD2 (6 bases). The CDR3 extends over 13 amino acids. V lost 5 bases and J lost 7, with 15 bases in between. The CDR3 loop reads CASSTSLGPEQYF. CDR3 nucleotide sequence: TGTGCCAGCAGTACTAGCCTCGGACCGGAGCAGTACTTC.

This clonotype was seen ten or more times. The chain joins TRBV24-1 to TRBJ2-1; TRBD2 matches 10 bases. CDR1 and CDR2 (germline): KGHDR, SFDVKD. Germline trimming cut 9 bases from V and 9 bases from J; bases unmatched to any gene: 13. This CDR3 comprises 15 residues. This chain's CDR3 is CATEGGSSGSFEQFF. DNA for the CDR3: TGTGCCACCGAGGGGGGGTCTAGCGGGAGCTTTGAGCAGTTCTTC.